Listed below are T cell receptor beta chains from one sample, sequenced in a study of cytomegalovirus exposure and HLA in healthy donors. Only in-frame clones appear in the TCRdb table, and some are missing; sequencing was by immunoSEQ multiplex PCR. The table includes 150,000 or so clones, approximately 80% detected once. The source material was PBMCs. The receptor set was obtained from a woman in her forties in good health and CMV-seropositive. The CDR3 runs from the conserved cysteine through the conserved F or W. The order of the fields is J gene, D gene, clone size, V gene, CDR3 length, CDR3 DNA, CDR3 protein. A D gene is named only where the DNA matches it firmly. Part of the rows lack a size; the others show once, few, many or a class for expanded clones.

>TRBJ1-4|.|.|TRBV28|15
TGTGCCAGCAGTGTGAAAACAGGGCTCGATGAAAAACTGTTTTTT
CASSVKTGLDEKLFF
>TRBJ1-1|.|.|TRBV4-3|13
TGCGCCAGCAGCCAGGATACAGGGACTGAAGCTTTCTTT
CASSQDTGTEAFF
>TRBJ1-1|TRBD1|.|TRBV7-9|14
TGTGCCAGCAGCGGCCCGGGACAGGGGGGTGGAGCTTTCTTT
CASSGPGQGGGAFF
>TRBJ2-7|.|.|TRBV9|17
TGTGCCAGCAGCGTGGGAGCGGGTACAGGGGCTTCCTACGAGCAGTACTTC
CASSVGAGTGASYEQYF
>TRBJ2-3|.|.|TRBV7-9|18
TGTGCCAGCAGTTCACGAGCGGGTAGCGGCCTAGACACAGATACGCAGTATTTT
CASSSRAGSGLDTDTQYF
>TRBJ2-7|.|.|TRBV30|14
TGTGCCTGGAGGCGGGCCGGAGGAACCTACGAGCAGTACTTC
CAWRRAGGTYEQYF
>TRBJ2-2|.|.|TRBV6-5|12
TGTGCCAGCTTGGCCCCCGCCGGGGAGCTGTTTTTT
CASLAPAGELFF
>TRBJ1-1|.|.|TRBV7-6|13
TGTGCCAGCGTCGGAGGTGGCAGCACTGAAGCTTTCTTT
CASVGGGSTEAFF
>TRBJ2-5|.|.|TRBV19|12
TGTGCCAGTAGTGGCGGGTACGAGACCCAGTACTTC
CASSGGYETQYF
>TRBJ1-1|.|.|TRBV5-1|14
TGCGCCAGCAGCCGGACCGGGGACTACACTGAAGCTTTCTTT
CASSRTGDYTEAFF
>TRBJ1-5|TRBD1|.|TRBV2|14
TGTGCCAGCAGAGGGGACAGCGGGAATCAGCCCCAGCATTTT
CASRGDSGNQPQHF
>TRBJ2-1|TRBD2|.|TRBV19|16
TGTGCCAGTAGTATCCCTAGCGGGGGCCCCTACAATGAGCAGTTCTTC
CASSIPSGGPYNEQFF
>TRBJ2-7|.|.|TRBV13|16
TGTGCCAGCAGCTTAGGACAGGGAAGTGAGGCCGTCGAGCAGTACTTC
CASSLGQGSEAVEQYF
>TRBJ2-1|.|.|TRBV5-6|17
TGTGCCAGCAGCTTGTATGGACTACGTAGCTCCTACAATGAGCAGTTCTTC
CASSLYGLRSSYNEQFF
>TRBJ1-6|TRBD1|.|TRBV2|18
TGTGCCAGCAGTGAAGCGTTTCCGGGACAGGCTTCTAATTCACCCCTCCACTTT
CASSEAFPGQASNSPLHF
>TRBJ2-1|.|.|TRBV6-1|12
TGTGCCAGCAGTCCAGACTTTAATGAGCAGTTCTTC
CASSPDFNEQFF
>TRBJ1-1|.|.|TRBV6-6|12
TGTGCCAGCAGAACCCGCCGGGGTGAAGCTTTCTTT
CASRTRRGEAFF
>TRBJ2-7|TRBD2|.|TRBV2|13
TGTGCCAGCAGCGGGGCGGGGGGTTACGAGCAGTACTTC
CASSGAGGYEQYF
>TRBJ1-5|.|.|TRBV6-5|14
TGTGCCAGCAGTGCGACAGATAGCAATCAGCCCCAGCATTTT
CASSATDSNQPQHF
>TRBJ1-2|.|.|TRBV30|14
TGTGCCTGGAGTGTTTTGGAATTAGCACAAGGCTACACCTTC
CAWSVLELAQGYTF
>TRBJ2-7|TRBD2|.|TRBV5-1|14
TGCGCCAGCAGACCCACAGGGACTAGCTACGAGCAGTACTTC
CASRPTGTSYEQYF
>TRBJ1-2|.|once|TRBV2|13
TGTGCCAGCAGTGAAACAGGGTACTATGGCTACACCTTC
CASSETGYYGYTF
>TRBJ1-1|.|.|TRBV5-1|15
TGCGCCAGCAGCTTGGAACCAGGTCTCGACACTGAAGCTTTCTTT
CASSLEPGLDTEAFF
>TRBJ2-7|.|.|TRBV27|16
TGTGCCAGCAGTTTATCGCCAGGGGAGGGAACCTACGAGCAGTACTTC
CASSLSPGEGTYEQYF
>TRBJ1-5|.|.|TRBV30|13
TGTGCCTGTAAGACAGCTAGCAATCAGCCCCAGCATTTT
CACKTASNQPQHF
>TRBJ1-6|.|.|TRBV4-3|13
TGCGCCAGCAGCGCGGCGGAATGGTCACCCCTCCACTTT
CASSAAEWSPLHF
>TRBJ2-3|TRBD1|.|TRBV7-9|17
TGTGCCAGCAGCGGCCCCGGGGACAGGGGGCGGACAGATACGCAGTATTTT
CASSGPGDRGRTDTQYF